One and the same sample provided the 24 T cell receptor beta chains below, sequenced in a study of multiple sclerosis patients with progressive multifocal leukoencephalopathy. Clones were sequenced by immunoSEQ multiplex PCR, and TCRdb holds only the in-frame ones, with some missing. The table shows 25,000 to 35,000 clones, with 85% to 95% occurring only once. Time point noted: before natalizumab initiation. The material sequenced was PBMCs. These receptors all come from a man under 40 with multiple sclerosis.

The V gene is TRBV23-1, the J gene TRBJ2-2; no clear D gene. TRBV23-1 belongs to the ORF category, with a function that is uncertain. Trimming removed 2 bases at V and 3 bases at J, with 16 bases between. CDR3 size: 17 residues. As DNA, the CDR3 is TGCGCCAGCAGTCAAGGGCCTAGTCCCCCCGACACCGGGGAGCTGTTTTTT. Its protein product is CASSQGPSPPDTGELFF.

Concerning this clone itself: One junction end disagrees with the germline gene, perhaps due to a read error. The chain has TRBV5-6 and TRBJ1-5; no definite D call. CDR1 SGHDT and CDR2 YYEEEE come from the germline V gene. This CDR3 has 14 residues. CDR3 in amino acids: CASSLWDSTQPQHF. The CDR3, as DNA: TGTGCCAGCAGCTTGTGGGATAGCACTCAGCCCCAGCATTTT.

The gene calls are TRBV7-9 and TRBJ2-1; D could derive from TRBD1 or TRBD2 (6 bases each). Germline V CDR1 and CDR2: SEHNR, FQNEAQ (reference sequence). The CDR3 runs 15 residues. V lost 5 bases and J 6 bases, leaving 17 bases between the germline ends. The CDR3, as DNA: TGTGCCAGCAGCCTTAATGACGGAGGGGGCAATGAGCAGTTCTTC. Translated, it gives CASSLNDGGGNEQFF.

This rearrangement joins TRBV27 to TRBJ2-2; 11 bases are shared with TRBD2. This CDR3 contains 17 residues. V trimming: 6 bases; J trimming: 3 bases; junction bases outside the gene matches: 9. From germline, CDR1 is MNHEY and CDR2 SMNVEV (reference sequence). The CDR3, as DNA: TGTGCCAGCAGGACCGGGACTAGCGGCCTTTACACCGGGGAGCTGTTTTTT. Its translation: CASRTGTSGLYTGELFF.

This chain connects TRBV9 to TRBJ2-5; 9 nucleotides align to TRBD2. Unmatched junction bases numbered 13, after V lost 0 bases and J lost 4 bases. From germline, CDR1 is SGDLS and CDR2 YYNGEE. CDR3 size: 18 residues. CDR3 bases: TGTGCCAGCAGCGTAGGGGCGAGGGTAGCGGGGGCAACAGAGACCCAGTACTTC. Amino acid sequence: CASSVGARVAGATETQYF.

This chain uses TRBV7-2 with TRBJ1-5, with D possibly TRBD1 on 5 matching bases. V lost 5 bases, J lost 5 bases, and 10 bases lay in between. CDR1 SGHTA and CDR2 FQGNSA come from the germline V gene. The CDR3 sequence is 13 residues long. The CDR3 DNA reads as TGTGCCAGCAGCACTAGGGGCGATCAGCCCCAGCATTTT. This translates into CASSTRGDQPQHF. Together with reference TRBV7-2 and TRBJ1-5, the CDR3 gives the full variable domain: GAGVSQSPSNKVTEKGKDVELRCDPISGHTALYWYRQSLGQGLEFLIYFQGNSAPDKSGLPSDRFSAERTGGSVSTLTIQRTQQEDSAVYLCASSTRGDQPQHFGDGTRLSIL.

V and J are TRBV6-5 and TRBJ2-1; D call uncertain. Germline-derived CDR1 and CDR2 are MNHEY and SVGAGI. Trimming took off 2 bases at V and 0 bases at J, with 8 bases between the two ends. The length of the CDR3 is 15 residues. In DNA, the CDR3 is TGTGCCAGCAGTTACAGGGATATCTCCTACAATGAGCAGTTCTTC. This sequence encodes CASSYRDISYNEQFF.

This chain connects TRBV7-2 to TRBJ2-5, with no clear D. Germline V lookup: CDR1 SGHTA, CDR2 FQGNSA. The CDR3 spans 13 residues. Deletions cut 11 bases from V and 1 base from J, with 14 bases between. Written as DNA, the CDR3 is TGTGCCCCCCTTGCCCCACCCCAAGAGACCCAGTACTTC. It specifies CAPLAPPQETQYF.

V and J are TRBV27 and TRBJ2-3; D is unclear. Germline-derived CDR1 and CDR2 are MNHEY and SMNVEV (reference sequence). Deletions cut 3 bases from V and 0 bases from J, with 13 bases between. The CDR3 runs 16 residues. CDR3 region: CASSLQAWDSTDTQYF. CDR3 sequence (DNA): TGTGCCAGCAGTTTGCAAGCTTGGGATAGCACAGATACGCAGTATTTT.

J is TRBJ1-2 and V is TRBV5-5; D call uncertain. Germline V gives CDR1 SGHKS, CDR2 YYEKEE (reference sequence). The ends were cut back, 4 bases at V and 0 bases at J, with 10 bases in the middle. The CDR3 contains 14 residues. The CDR3 reads CASSPEGPNYGYTF. The CDR3 DNA is TGTGCCAGCAGCCCGGAGGGCCCTAACTATGGCTACACCTTC.

The chain carries TRBV5-4 and TRBJ1-2; 11 bases agree with TRBD1. CDR3 length: 15 amino acids. Germline CDR1 and CDR2: SGHNT and YYREEE (reference sequence). Germline trimming cut 4 bases from V and 8 bases from J; bases unmatched to any gene: 10. CDR3 loop: CASSNPGQGVKGYTF. The CDR3 nucleotides are TGTGCCAGCAGCAATCCGGGACAGGGGGTGAAGGGCTACACCTTC.

The chain uses TRBV30 and TRBJ1-2, with 12 bases lining up with TRBD1. Germline V gene sequence: CDR1 GTSNPN, CDR2 SVGIG (reference sequence). This CDR3 is 15 amino acids long. Unmatched junction bases numbered 8, after V lost 5 bases and J lost 4 bases. CDR3 in amino acids: CAWAGTGGRSYGYTF. CDR3 DNA: TGTGCCTGGGCCGGGACAGGGGGCCGGAGCTATGGCTACACCTTC.

V usage is TRBV9 and J usage is TRBJ2-1; D remains unclear. V was clipped by 0 bases and J by 2 bases, with 15 bases between them. Germline V gene lookup returns CDR1 SGDLS and CDR2 YYNGEE. This CDR3 contains 17 residues. This CDR3 is CASSVDSGISPYNEQFF. In DNA form, the CDR3 reads TGTGCCAGCAGCGTAGACTCCGGAATTAGCCCCTACAATGAGCAGTTCTTC.

The gene calls are TRBV7-9 and TRBJ2-2; TRBD1 agrees at 9 bases. With 6 bases clipped from V and 0 bases from J, the junction kept 5 bases outside the gene matches. Germline CDR1 is SEHNR and CDR2 is FQNEAQ (reference sequence). The CDR3 is made up of 16 amino acids. The CDR3 here is CASRPWTGANTGELFF. The CDR3 DNA reads as TGTGCCAGCAGACCATGGACAGGGGCGAACACCGGGGAGCTGTTTTTT.

This sequence joins TRBV7-8 and TRBJ1-2, with unresolved D. V lost 1 base, J lost 4 bases, and 13 bases lay in between. The length of the CDR3 is 15 residues. Germline lookup yields CDR1 SGHVS and CDR2 FQNEAQ. CDR3 loop: CASSLVRTEFYGYTF. As DNA, the CDR3 is TGTGCCAGCAGCTTAGTCCGAACTGAGTTCTATGGCTACACCTTC.

The DNA for the CDR3 is TGTGCCACCTCCTCCGGGGGTCAGCCCCAGCATTTT. Its protein product is CATSSGGQPQHF. This chain uses TRBV19 with TRBJ1-5; D perhaps matches TRBD1 (5 bases). Germline V gene sequence: CDR1 LNHDA, CDR2 SQIVND (reference sequence). The CDR3 is 12 amino acids. V was trimmed by 10 bases and J by 6 bases, leaving 13 bases between them.

The V and J genes are TRBV27 and TRBJ2-4; no clear D. This CDR3 region has 10 residues. The germline V gene has CDR1 MNHEY and CDR2 SMNVEV (reference sequence). The germline V and J ends were trimmed by 2 bases and 7 bases, with 0 bases remaining between them. The CDR3 region has the DNA TGTGCCAGCAGTTTAAACATTCAGTACTTC. Amino acids: CASSLNIQYF.

The chain joins TRBV19 to TRBJ2-3, with TRBD1 identical over 8 bases. After removal of 1 base from V and 6 bases from J, the junction contained 0 bases not matched to a gene. Germline V gene sequence: CDR1 LNHDA, CDR2 SQIVND (reference sequence). The CDR3 has 13 residues. CDR3 sequence (DNA): TGTGCCAGTAGTATAGGACAGGGGGATACGCAGTATTTT. Its translation is CASSIGQGDTQYF.

The rearrangement uses TRBV25-1 and TRBJ2-1; TRBD2 aligns across 7 bases. V was pared by 4 bases and J by 3 bases, with 9 bases of the junction left unmatched. Looked up from germline, CDR1 is MGHDK and CDR2 is SYGVNS. The CDR3 length is 16 residues. CDR3 in DNA: TGTGCCAGCAGTGCCTGGGGCGGGAGAAGCTACAATGAGCAGTTCTTC. Translated, it gives CASSAWGGRSYNEQFF.

The chain uses TRBV11-2 and TRBJ2-3; D gene ambiguous. The CDR3 consists of 14 residues. The V end was cut by 4 bases, the J end by 0 bases, with 8 bases between. Germline V gene sequence: CDR1 SGHAT, CDR2 FQNNGV. CDR3 in DNA: TGTGCCAGCAGCTCGCCTTTTAGCACAGATACGCAGTATTTT. It codes for CASSSPFSTDTQYF.

The chain is built from TRBV7-8 and TRBJ2-5; the match to TRBD2 covers 10 bases. The germline CDR1 and CDR2 sequences are SGHVS and FQNEAQ. The CDR3 extends over 18 amino acids. Trimming at V came to 4 bases and at J to 7 bases, leaving 18 bases not matched to a gene. For the CDR3, the DNA is TGTGCCAGCAGCTCCCGGAGGGGTCGAGCGGGAGGGAAGGGGACCCAGTACTTC. It codes for CASSSRRGRAGGKGTQYF.

The chain combines TRBV2 with TRBJ2-4, with 7 bases that match TRBD2. V trimming: 7 bases; J trimming: 3 bases; junction bases outside the gene matches: 6. There are 14 residues in the CDR3. Germline V gives CDR1 SNHLY, CDR2 FYNNEI. The CDR3 sequence is CASNQLALKNIQYF. The CDR3, as DNA: TGTGCCAGCAACCAACTAGCGCTCAAAAACATTCAGTACTTC.

The CDR3 reads CASSPWRVNYGYTF. The CDR3 DNA sequence: TGTGCCAGCAGTCCTTGGCGGGTGAACTATGGCTACACCTTC. The chain couples TRBV6-5 to TRBJ1-2; D is ambiguous. Germline V gene data show CDR1 as MNHEY and CDR2 as SVGAGI. The length of the CDR3 is 14 residues. Trimming took off 5 bases at V and 2 bases at J, with 12 bases between the two ends.

The CDR3 DNA sequence: TGTGCCAGCAGCCGCCGGAGATCCTACAATGAGCAGTTCTTC. Its translation: CASSRRRSYNEQFF. V gene TRBV7-8 combines with J gene TRBJ2-1; D ambiguous. The CDR3 is 14 amino acids. Trimming cost V 5 bases and J 1 base, with 9 bases left between them. CDR1 and CDR2 (germline): SGHVS, FQNEAQ.